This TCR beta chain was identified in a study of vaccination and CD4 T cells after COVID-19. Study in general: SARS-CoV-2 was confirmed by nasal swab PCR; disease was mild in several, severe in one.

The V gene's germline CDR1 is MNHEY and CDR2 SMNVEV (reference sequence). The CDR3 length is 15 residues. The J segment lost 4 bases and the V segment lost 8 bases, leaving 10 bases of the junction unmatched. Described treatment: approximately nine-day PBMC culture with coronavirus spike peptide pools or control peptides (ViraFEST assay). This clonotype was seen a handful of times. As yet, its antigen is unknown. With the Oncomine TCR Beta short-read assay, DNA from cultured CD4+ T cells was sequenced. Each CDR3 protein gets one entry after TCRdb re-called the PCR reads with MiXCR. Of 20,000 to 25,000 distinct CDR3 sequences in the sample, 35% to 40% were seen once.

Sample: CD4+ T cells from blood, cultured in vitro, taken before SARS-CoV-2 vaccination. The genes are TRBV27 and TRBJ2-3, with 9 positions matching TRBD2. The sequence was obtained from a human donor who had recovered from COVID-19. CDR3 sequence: CASGGSGSWSDTQYF. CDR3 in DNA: TGTGCCAGCGGCGGTAGCGGGAGTTGGTCAGATACGCAGTATTTT.